This TCR beta chain appears in the sequencing data of a study of blood T cells in healthy people across ages. Overall study results and limits: The study regarded diversity estimates from one million T cells as underestimates.

This clonotype has more than one count but fewer than ten. Its antigen remains unidentified. CDR1 is LGHNA, CDR2 YSLEER, per germline. Trimming pared 4 bases from V and 0 bases from J, leaving 10 bases between. The CDR3 length is 15 residues. Together with a sample-barcoded 5' primer, a J-beta primer mix was included in a second PCR lasting roughly 6 to 12 cycles. Each TCR beta cDNA got a 12-nucleotide random molecular identifier. Each CDR3 protein is one row after TCRdb ran MiXCR on the 5' RACE reads. Among some 900,000 distinct CDR3 sequences listed, approximately 49% were seen once. Isolating PBMCs gave at least 6.5 million of these cells per sample.

The sample was blood. The sequence came from a man aged 30-40 years in good health. The genes are TRBV4-3 and TRBJ2-1; D might be TRBD2 (5 bases). In DNA, the CDR3 is TGCGCCAGCAGCCCCTTTCGGGGCTCCTACAATGAGCAGTTCTTC. It translates to CASSPFRGSYNEQFF.